These T cell receptor beta chains were read from a single sample in a study of regulatory T cells in long-lasting Graves disease. TCRdb independently ran MiXCR on the multiplex PCR reads; one entry per CDR3 protein. Here the sample spans about 380,000 distinct CDR3 sequences, 15% to 19% being singletons. This material consisted of peripheral blood mononuclear cells (PBMCs), taken at new diagnosis, from a patient treated with antithyroid drugs. The receptor source for this set is a female donor with Graves disease. CDR3s include the opening cysteine and the closing phenylalanine or tryptophan. Each record gives: V gene, D gene, J gene, CDR3 protein. A D gene is named only where the DNA matches it firmly.

TRBV27,TRBD1,TRBJ2-2,CASSLFGQGAGELFF
TRBV5-5,.,TRBJ2-1,CASSRLESDEQFF
TRBV6-2/TRBV6-3,.,TRBJ2-1,CASSQRSRSSYNEQFF
TRBV12-3/TRBV12-4,.,TRBJ1-6,CASSPGTAHNSPLHF
TRBV28,.,TRBJ2-5,CASSSPGGETQYF
TRBV10-3,TRBD1,TRBJ1-3,CAISVTGVAGNTIYF
TRBV12-3/TRBV12-4,.,TRBJ2-3,CASTLGTDTQYF
TRBV28,.,TRBJ2-7,CASSFGGREIWEQYF
TRBV11-1,.,TRBJ1-1,CASTPFLGGGTEAFF
TRBV20-1,TRBD1,TRBJ1-2,CSALPPLDRGEGGYTF
TRBV7-3,.,TRBJ2-7,CASSLRPTRGQEGSYEQYF
TRBV7-9,.,TRBJ2-2,CASSATETGELFF
TRBV7-2,TRBD2,TRBJ2-4,CASSLSASGRAIQYF
TRBV6-1,TRBD1,TRBJ2-1,CASRRDRAKYNEQFF
TRBV6-4,.,TRBJ2-2,CASSRIEAGELFF
TRBV6-5,.,TRBJ1-6,CASSSQVANSPLHF
TRBV7-2,.,TRBJ1-2,CASSSYGGKGGYTF
TRBV30,TRBD1,TRBJ1-3,CAWSIWTGAGNTIYF
TRBV4-1,.,TRBJ1-1,CASSQLPGQKSTEAFF
TRBV7-2,TRBD2,TRBJ2-7,CASSLTSGRPYEQYF
TRBV29-1,.,TRBJ2-1,CSVPGTNEQFF
TRBV27,TRBD1,TRBJ2-7,CASSLIGTGNEQYF
TRBV12-5,.,TRBJ2-4,CASGPGTDVAKNIQYF
TRBV20-1,.,TRBJ1-2,CSAREGTLFAHPGYTF
TRBV6-2/TRBV6-3,TRBD1,TRBJ1-6,CASSARTGGSYNSPLHF
TRBV4-3,.,TRBJ2-3,CASSQGGFWMSTDTQYF